These 21 T cell receptor beta chains share one sample of origin, sequenced in a study of beta chain features in type 1 diabetes. All of the isolated RNA was reverse transcribed, so expressed TCRB transcripts were sequenced. Repertoires were generated with immunoSEQ multiplex PCR, while TCRdb's copy carries only in-frame clones and drops some. The table shows roughly 230,000 clones, with around 9.9% occurring only once. Study-level points and caveats: The study found moderately but significantly shorter TCRB CDR3s in all four CD4+ subsets of Type 1 diabetes patients.

These TCRs' antigens remain unknown. The sequencing sample was made of naive CD4+ T cells from blood. These receptors were obtained from a man younger than 45 with type 1 diabetes.

V gene TRBV4-1 combines with J gene TRBJ2-1, with D maybe TRBD2 (6 bases). V was clipped by 4 bases and J by 5 bases, with 15 bases between them. The CDR3 length is 15 residues. Germline values: CDR1 MGHRA, CDR2 YSYEKL. In DNA, the CDR3 is TGCGCCAGCAGCCGGACCACCGGGAGTAACAATGAGCAGTTCTTC. It specifies CASSRTTGSNNEQFF.

V usage is TRBV11-1 and J usage is TRBJ2-6, with D tentatively TRBD2 (7 bases). The CDR3 consists of 17 residues. Germline lookup yields CDR1 SGHAT and CDR2 FQDESV (reference sequence). Trimming took 4 bases from V and 5 from J, leaving 18 bases between them. CDR3 amino acids: CASSSTLTGGWANVLTF. For the CDR3, the DNA is TGTGCCAGCAGCTCAACCCTGACGGGGGGCTGGGCCAACGTCCTGACTTTC.

This clone showed up just a few times. The chain recombines TRBV6-1 with TRBJ1-2; no firm D call. Germline loops: CDR1 MNHNS, CDR2 SASEGT. The germline V and J ends were trimmed by 6 bases and 3 bases, with 8 bases remaining between them. The CDR3 runs 12 residues. The CDR3 protein is CASRHGHYGYTF. The CDR3 bases are TGTGCCAGCAGGCACGGTCACTATGGCTACACCTTC.

The rearrangement uses TRBV2 and TRBJ2-2; D is unclear. Germline CDR1 reads SNHLY; CDR2 reads FYNNEI. The V end was cut by 7 bases, the J end by 7 bases, with 7 bases between. The CDR3 is 11 amino acids. The CDR3 sequence is CASTSGGELFF. Here the CDR3 DNA reads TGTGCCAGCACCTCCGGCGGGGAGCTGTTTTTT. Supplemented by reference TRBV2 and TRBJ2-2, the full variable domain reads EPEVTQTPSHQVTQMGQEVILRCVPISNHLYFYWYRQILGQKVEFLVSFYNNEISEKSEIFDDQFSVERPDGSNFTLKIRSTKLEDSAMYFCASTSGGELFFGEGSRLTVL.

The rearrangement links TRBV19 to TRBJ2-5; a weak D match, TRBD1 (6 bases). This CDR3 has 14 residues. CDR1 is LNHDA, CDR2 SQIVND, per germline (reference sequence). V was trimmed by 4 bases and J by 4 bases, leaving 13 bases between them. The CDR3 sequence is CASSRTASLETQYF. In DNA, the CDR3 is TGTGCCAGTAGTAGGACAGCGAGTTTAGAGACCCAGTACTTC.

This clone was recorded a few times. The genes are TRBV29-1 and TRBJ2-3; D possibly corresponds to TRBD1 (6 bases). In germline, CDR1 is SQVTM, CDR2 ANQGSEA. The CDR3 covers 14 residues. V was clipped by 6 bases and J by 2 bases, with 15 bases between them. The CDR3 bases are TGCAGCGTCGACAGACAGGAACACACAGATACGCAGTATTTT. Translating it yields CSVDRQEHTDTQYF.

This chain uses TRBV19 with TRBJ2-1; possibly TRBD1 for D (5 bases). The CDR3 is 16 amino acids. The V gene lost 5 bases and the J gene lost 4 bases, with 18 bases spanning the gap. Germline assignment: CDR1 LNHDA and CDR2 SQIVND (reference sequence). This CDR3 is CASSETAWGLYNEQFF. The CDR3 coding sequence is TGTGCCAGTAGTGAGACGGCGTGGGGCCTATACAATGAGCAGTTCTTC.

V and J are TRBV28 and TRBJ2-7; 11 bases are shared with TRBD2. Trimming cost V 4 bases and J 8 bases; bases outside gene matches: 10. Germline V lookup: CDR1 MDHEN, CDR2 SYDVKM. CDR3 length equals 15 residues. This CDR3 is CASSSALAGDEKQYF. The CDR3 bases are TGTGCCAGCAGTTCCGCACTAGCGGGGGATGAGAAGCAGTACTTC.

This clone has just a few counts. The genes are TRBV7-3 and TRBJ1-6; 9 bases fit TRBD1. Germline V gene lookup returns CDR1 SGHTA and CDR2 FQGTGA. This CDR3 is 16 amino acids long. V trimming: 1 base; J trimming: 9 bases; junction bases outside the gene matches: 7. CDR3 coding DNA: TGTGCCAGCAGCTTAATGGCGACAGGGGGAGGTTCACCCCTCCACTTT. Protein sequence: CASSLMATGGGSPLHF.

This clone turned up a few times. The chain employs TRBV4-1 and TRBJ1-5; a possible D gene is TRBD1 (6 bases). The ends were cut back, 0 bases at V and 7 bases at J, with 13 bases in the middle. The CDR3 runs to 15 residues. CDR1 is MGHRA, CDR2 YSYEKL, per germline. CDR3 amino acids: CASSQEGALRQPQHF. As DNA, the CDR3 is TGCGCCAGCAGCCAAGAGGGGGCGCTTAGACAGCCCCAGCATTTT.

Regarding this clone: Other DNA sequences in this specimen translate into the identical CDR3. V gene TRBV21-1 combines with J gene TRBJ2-7; the listed D gene, TRBD2, was not tested against the DNA. TRBV21-1 has pseudogene status. This CDR3 comprises 10 residues. For the CDR3, the DNA is TGTGCCAGCAGCAAACGGGAGCAGTACTTC. The encoded protein is CASSKREQYF.

A note on this clone: Other DNA sequences in this specimen translate into the identical CDR3. The rearrangement uses TRBV29-1 and TRBJ1-1; 8 nucleotides agree with TRBD1. The CDR3 sequence is 12 residues long. V gave up 1 base and J gave up 6 bases; unmatched junction bases: 1. From germline, CDR1 is SQVTM and CDR2 ANQGSEA. The CDR3 loop is CSVEGQGSEAFF. The CDR3 nucleotides read TGCAGCGTTGAAGGACAGGGGTCTGAAGCTTTCTTT.

There are a few counts of this clone. The chain uses TRBV27 and TRBJ1-4; 10 bases agree with TRBD1. CDR3 length: 13 amino acids. Germline lookup yields CDR1 MNHEY and CDR2 SMNVEV (reference sequence). Trimming at V came to 7 bases and at J to 8 bases, leaving 4 bases not matched to a gene. The CDR3: CASTGQGEEKLFF. In nucleotides, the CDR3 is TGTGCCAGCACCGGACAGGGGGAAGAAAAACTGTTTTTT. Full variable domain (rest looked up from reference TRBV27 and TRBJ1-4): EAQVTQNPRYLITVTGKKLTVTCSQNMNHEYMSWYRQDPGLGLRQIYYSMNVEVTDKGDVPEGYKVSRKEKRNFPLILESPSPNQTSLYFCASTGQGEEKLFFGSGTQLSVL.

The table lists this clone with a few counts. This sequence joins TRBV5-6 and TRBJ2-2; 12 bases are a match to TRBD2. With 4 bases clipped from V and 4 bases from J, the junction kept 5 bases outside the gene matches. The CDR3 totals 16 residues. Germline V gene lookup returns CDR1 SGHDT and CDR2 YYEEEE. The CDR3 DNA sequence: TGTGCCAGCAGCAGCACTAGCGGGGGGCGCACCGGGGAGCTGTTTTTT. It is translated as CASSSTSGGRTGELFF.

This clone has a handful of counts. The chain carries TRBV7-3 and TRBJ2-3; possibly TRBD2 for D (5 bases). V lost 7 bases and J lost 0, with 14 bases in between. Germline V gene lookup returns CDR1 SGHTA and CDR2 FQGTGA. The CDR3 length is 15 residues. CDR3 loop: CASTLGRSSTDTQYF. In DNA form, the CDR3 reads TGTGCCAGCACCCTGGGGAGATCTAGCACAGATACGCAGTATTTT.

The sample holds a few counts of this clone. The V gene is TRBV4-1, the J gene TRBJ2-1; tentative D call: TRBD2 (6 bases). Germline V lookup: CDR1 MGHRA, CDR2 YSYEKL. With 4 bases removed from V and 5 bases from J, the gap between germline ends came to 12 bases. The CDR3 consists of 14 residues. In nucleotides, the CDR3 is TGCGCCAGCAGCCTTAGCGGCAGGGACAATGAGCAGTTCTTC. Translated: CASSLSGRDNEQFF.

This clone came up a few times. The chain recombines TRBV6-5 with TRBJ2-4; 7 bases align to TRBD2. CDR3 length: 14 residues. The V segment lost 2 bases and the J segment 4 bases; nucleotides outside the gene matches: 2. CDR1 is MNHEY and CDR2 is SVGAGI in the germline V gene. CDR3 in amino acids: CASSYNGGKNIQYF. CDR3 sequence (DNA): TGTGCCAGCAGTTACAACGGGGGGAAAAACATTCAGTACTTC.

The sample holds a few counts of this clone. The J gene is TRBJ1-1, the V gene TRBV2; D is possibly TRBD1 (5 bases). Looked up from germline, CDR1 is SNHLY and CDR2 is FYNNEI. The CDR3 totals 13 residues. Trimming shortened V by 5 bases and J by 3 bases, and 10 bases separated the two germline ends. Here the CDR3 DNA reads TGTGCCAGCAGTAGCAGGGAGGACACTGAAGCTTTCTTT. Its translation is CASSSREDTEAFF.

The V and J genes are TRBV5-1 and TRBJ2-2; D perhaps matches TRBD1 (6 bases). Germline-derived CDR1 and CDR2 are SGHRS and YFSETQ. Trimming left V 0 bases short and J 4 bases short, with 10 bases between. The CDR3 covers 15 residues. The DNA of the CDR3 is TGCGCCAGCAGCTTGGGGCAGGGGTCCACCGGGGAGCTGTTTTTT. This gives the protein CASSLGQGSTGELFF.

This clone turned up a few times. The chain is built from TRBV6-5 and TRBJ2-2; D unclear. V was cut by 9 bases and J by 0 bases, with 8 bases left in between. Looked up from germline, CDR1 is MNHEY and CDR2 is SVGAGI. CDR3 length equals 13 residues. CDR3 DNA: TGTGCCAGTAACTCCCCGAACACCGGGGAGCTGTTTTTT. Its translation: CASNSPNTGELFF.

A few counts support this clone. The chain has TRBV6-5 and TRBJ2-7; 8 nucleotides match TRBD1. V trimming: 6 bases; J trimming: 4 bases; junction bases outside the gene matches: 5. The V gene's germline CDR1 is MNHEY and CDR2 SVGAGI. The CDR3 is made up of 13 amino acids. CDR3 in amino acids: CASRKQGGYEQYF. In DNA form, the CDR3 reads TGTGCCAGCAGAAAACAGGGGGGATACGAGCAGTACTTC.